This is a list of T cell receptor beta chains from one sample in a study of chemoradiotherapy in HPV16-positive cancers. Generated by immunoSEQ multiplex PCR, the TCRdb table keeps only in-frame clones and is missing some. The sample lists about 14,000 clones, roughly nine tenths occurring once. Sequenced material: tumor tissue, taken from a patient who underwent chemoradiotherapy. These receptors originate from a human donor with HPV-associated anogenital cancer. Both conserved end residues are part of each CDR3. The order of the fields is CDR3 length, clone size, J gene, D gene, V gene, CDR3 DNA, CDR3 protein. A D gene is named only where the DNA matches it firmly. Clone size is given for some rows only: seen once, a few or many times, or a class if the clone is expanded.

15 - TRBJ2-4 - TRBV6-1 TGTGCCAGCAGGGCCCTACAGGTCACGGGAAACATTCAGTACTTC CASRALQVTGNIQYF
12 - TRBJ1-5 - TRBV6-1 TGTGCCAGTACAGTGGGCAATCAGCCCCAGCATTTT CASTVGNQPQHF
12 - TRBJ1-5 - TRBV2 TGTGCCAGCAGTGGGGGCAATCAGCCCCAGCATTTT CASSGGNQPQHF
14 - TRBJ2-4 - TRBV4-3 TGCGCCAGCAGCCAAGATTTGGCGCCCGATTTGAGGCACTTC CASSQDLAPDLRHF
14 - TRBJ1-5 - TRBV19 TGTGCCAGTGGGTCGGGGGAGGGACAACAGCCCCAGCATTTT CASGSGEGQQPQHF
17 - TRBJ1-1 - TRBV5-6 TGTGCCAGCAGCTTGGACAGCTCCCTCCGGATGAACACTGAAGCTTTCTTT CASSLDSSLRMNTEAFF
14 - TRBJ2-7 TRBD2 TRBV11-2 TGTGCCAGCAGCTCTCGGACTAGCGAGTACGAGCAGTACTTC CASSSRTSEYEQYF
13 - TRBJ2-5 - TRBV5-6 TGTGCCAGCAGCTCCCGCAGGGGGAGGGCCCAGTACTTC CASSSRRGRAQYF
15 few TRBJ2-5 - TRBV5-6 TGTGCCAGCAGCTTGAGTACGGGGCGGCGTGAGACCCAGTACTTC CASSLSTGRRETQYF
14 - TRBJ1-1 - TRBV5-1 TGCGCCAGCAGCACCAATGCCCTGAACACTGAAGCTTTCTTT CASSTNALNTEAFF
13 - TRBJ1-5 - TRBV5-1 TGCGCCAGCAGCTTCGACCCCAATCAGCCCCAGCATTTT CASSFDPNQPQHF
15 once TRBJ2-3 TRBD2 TRBV6-1 TGTGCCAGCAGTCAAGGAGCGGGGCCCGGAGATACGCAGTATTTT CASSQGAGPGDTQYF
14 - TRBJ2-7 TRBD1 TRBV30 TGTGCCTGGAGTAAAGGGGACAGGGGGCGGGAGCAGTACTTC CAWSKGDRGREQYF
16 - TRBJ1-5 TRBD1 TRBV5-5 TGTGCCAGCAGCTTAGGACAGGTGAGGGGCAATCAGCCCCAGCATTTT CASSLGQVRGNQPQHF
14 - TRBJ1-2 - TRBV5-4 TGTGCCAGCAACGTCAGGGAGGGAAACTATGGCTACACCTTC CASNVREGNYGYTF
18 - TRBJ1-1 TRBD1 TRBV11-3 TGTGCCAGCAGCCCGTCCACTTCCGGGACAGGGGTTTACACTGAAGCTTTCTTT CASSPSTSGTGVYTEAFF
18 - TRBJ2-1 TRBD2 TRBV14 TGTGCCAGCAGCGAAGAGACTAGCGGGGGGGGTATTTTGAATGAGCAGTTCTTC CASSEETSGGGILNEQFF
12 - TRBJ2-1 - TRBV7-9 TGTGCCAGCAGCTTACAATTAGATGAGCAGTTCTTC CASSLQLDEQFF
16 - TRBJ2-3 TRBD2 TRBV7-3 TGTGCCAGCAGCTTAGTCACGGGAGGGAGCACAGATACGCAGTATTTT CASSLVTGGSTDTQYF
15 - TRBJ1-1 TRBD1 TRBV6-6 TGTGCAACTCGGGACAGGGTATTTCTGAACACTGAAGCTTTCTTT CATRDRVFLNTEAFF
13 - TRBJ2-7 TRBD1 TRBV6-1 TGTGCCAGCAAGAACAGGGGGATCTACGAGCAGTACTTC CASKNRGIYEQYF
16 - TRBJ2-7 - TRBV5-1 TGCGCCAGCAGCTTGGAGAAGCGGGACAGCTCCTACGAGCAGTACTTC CASSLEKRDSSYEQYF
14 - TRBJ2-5 - TRBV18 TGTGCCAGCTCCCGGAGAGGACAATTGGAGACCCAGTACTTC CASSRRGQLETQYF
13 - TRBJ1-2 - TRBV2 TGTGCCAGCAGGGCGACAGGCGTGCATGGCTACACCTTC CASRATGVHGYTF
15 - TRBJ1-1 - TRBV10-3 TGTGCCATCAGTGAGTCTTGGGGGATCGACACTGAAGCTTTCTTT CAISESWGIDTEAFF
15 - TRBJ2-7 - TRBV5-1 TGCGCCAGCAGCTTGGAGGAGTTGAACAGCGCGAGGCAGTACTTC CASSLEELNSARQYF
15 - TRBJ2-1 - TRBV21-1 TGTGCCAGCAGCAAAGGTTGGGGGAGAGAGGATGAGCAGTTCTTC CASSKGWGREDEQFF
13 - TRBJ2-5 - TRBV5-1 TGCGCCAGCAGCTTGGAAGGGCAGGAGACCCAGTACTTC CASSLEGQETQYF
17 once TRBJ1-5 TRBD1 TRBV6-1 TGTGCCAGCAGTGAGGGTTGGACAGGGGGCGCGAATCAGCCCCAGCATTTT CASSEGWTGGANQPQHF
17 - TRBJ2-3 - TRBV4-1 TGCGCCAGCAGCCACTTAGCAAGACAACTGGACACAGATACGCAGTATTTT CASSHLARQLDTDTQYF
16 - TRBJ1-4 - TRBV5-1 TGCGCCAGCAGCCCTCGAGAAGCGGCAACTAATGAAAAACTGTTTTTT CASSPREAATNEKLFF
16 - TRBJ2-3 - TRBV9 TGTGCCAGCAGCCCCCGGGCAGGGGAGTGGACAGATACGCAGTATTTT CASSPRAGEWTDTQYF
12 - TRBJ2-2 - TRBV11-3 TGTGCCAGCAAGCTAAACACCGGGGAGCTGTTTTTT CASKLNTGELFF
10 - TRBJ1-2 - TRBV7-2 TGTGCCAGCAGTAACTATGGCTACACCTTC CASSNYGYTF
15 - TRBJ2-2 - TRBV29-1 TGCAGCGTTGACGGTCAGGGTGGGTTCAACGGGGAGCTGTTTTTT CSVDGQGGFNGELFF
15 - TRBJ2-3 - TRBV5-1 TGCGCCAGCACCGGACCGTCGGGGGCAGTAGATACGCAGTATTTT CASTGPSGAVDTQYF
15 - TRBJ2-7 - TRBV11-3 TGTGCCAGCAGCTTAGAGGTCGACACTAACTACGAGCAGTACTTC CASSLEVDTNYEQYF
14 - TRBJ2-4 - TRBV5-1 TGCGCCAGCAGCTTGGGATCGCTGCAAAACATTCAGTACTTC CASSLGSLQNIQYF
15 - TRBJ2-5 - TRBV4-3 TGCGCCAGCAGCCAGATCTTCCAGCCTGGAGAGACCCAGTACTTC CASSQIFQPGETQYF
15 - TRBJ2-3 TRBD2 TRBV5-5 TGTGCCAGCAGCTTATCTGGGACTACATGGGATACGCAGTATTTT CASSLSGTTWDTQYF
15 - TRBJ2-7 - TRBV7-9 TGTGCCAGCAGCCCCCTGTCGGGCCTGGGAGGCGAGCAGTACTTC CASSPLSGLGGEQYF